The 17 T cell receptor beta chains below come from one sample, sequenced in a study of T cells in Graves' hyperthyroidism and ophthalmopathy. TCR beta CDR3 region amplification was performed from RNA transcripts. First-round RT-PCR with HTBI primers amplified the TCR CDR3 region. TCRdb called the multiplex PCR reads again in MiXCR, with one record for every CDR3 protein. The table lists approximately 700,000 distinct CDR3 sequences, over 40% of them singletons. The sample taken for sequencing was peripheral blood or thyroid tissue (not recorded which). The receptors shown here come from an adult man with Graves' disease, either hyperthyroidism or ophthalmopathy (not recorded which).

This clonotype was detected many times. The chain carries TRBV5-1 and TRBJ1-6; a possible D gene is TRBD1 (5 bases). The CDR3 runs to 13 residues. Germline CDR1 reads SGHRS; CDR2 reads YFSETQ. V was trimmed by 5 bases and J by 10 bases, leaving 13 bases between them. CDR3 nucleotide sequence: TGCGCCAGCAGAATGGACCAGGGATCACCCCTCCACTTT. The encoded protein is CASRMDQGSPLHF.

This sequence joins TRBV19 and TRBJ1-6; D is uncertain. Germline lookup yields CDR1 LNHDA and CDR2 SQIVND (reference sequence). V dropped 5 bases and J dropped 5 bases, with 13 bases sitting between them. The CDR3 contains 15 residues. The CDR3 is CASSPGPDDNSPLHF. The CDR3 DNA reads as TGTGCCAGTAGTCCAGGACCGGACGATAATTCACCCCTCCACTTT.

The chain is built from TRBV25-1 and TRBJ1-4; TRBD1 is a possible D gene (6 bases). The germline V gene encodes CDR1 MGHDK and CDR2 SYGVNS. The CDR3 is made up of 14 amino acids. Trimming stripped 1 base from V and 13 bases from J, with 16 bases between. This chain's CDR3 is CASSEFGGHLSLFF. The CDR3 nucleotides are TGTGCCAGCAGTGAATTTGGGGGGCACCTCTCACTGTTTTTT.

This clonotype was seen many times. The chain carries TRBV29-1 and TRBJ1-1; D is undetermined. V was pared by 4 bases and J by 5 bases, with 11 bases between. CDR3 length: 12 residues. Germline V lookup: CDR1 SQVTM, CDR2 ANQGSEA. The CDR3 reads CSVVGQETEAFF. The CDR3 DNA sequence: TGCAGCGTTGTAGGGCAGGAGACTGAAGCTTTCTTT.

Turning to this clonotype: A much larger clone is a single base away; this may be a read error. The rearrangement uses TRBV10-3 and TRBJ1-2, with a possible D match to TRBD1 (5 bases). CDR3 size: 15 residues. CDR1 ENHRY and CDR2 SYGVKD come from the germline V gene. DNA for the CDR3: TGTGCCTTCAGGGAGGACGGAGCAACTAACTATGGCTACACCTTC. This codes for CAFREDGATNYGYTF.

About this clonotype itself: One end of the junction fails to match germline, which may point to a read error. J is TRBJ1-6 and V is TRBV7-7; D not resolved. The V gene's germline CDR1 is SSHAT and CDR2 FNYEAQ (reference sequence). This CDR3 has 13 amino acids. CDR3 residues: CASSLASEAPLHF. The CDR3 DNA reads as TGTGCTAGCAGCTTAGCGTCGGAGGCACCCCTCCACTTT.

The chain is built from TRBV5-4 and TRBJ2-2; 10 nucleotides line up with TRBD1. Germline assignment: CDR1 SGHNT and CDR2 YYREEE (reference sequence). CDR3 length: 16 amino acids. V lost 4 bases, J lost 7 bases, and 10 bases stayed unmatched. The CDR3 DNA sequence: TGTGCCAGCAGCCCATCACCGGGACAGGGGATCGGGGAGCTGTTTTTT. Translation gives CASSPSPGQGIGELFF.

The rearrangement uses TRBV20-1 and TRBJ1-2, with 7 bases matching TRBD1. V lost 5 bases to trimming and J lost 4 bases; unmatched junction nucleotides: 7. Germline V gene sequence: CDR1 DFQATT, CDR2 SNEGSKA (reference sequence). This CDR3 region has 13 residues. The CDR3 sequence: CSAFQGVIYGYTF. CDR3 DNA: TGCAGTGCTTTCCAGGGGGTTATCTATGGCTACACCTTC.

This clonotype has a count of ten or more. This sequence joins TRBV2 and TRBJ1-2; D call uncertain. V was trimmed by 7 bases and J by 2 bases, leaving 26 bases between them. The germline V gene encodes CDR1 SNHLY and CDR2 FYNNEI. CDR3 size: 18 residues. CDR3 in amino acids: CASTESGIDQSGNYGYTF. The CDR3 DNA sequence: TGTGCCAGCACCGAGTCCGGGATTGATCAGTCTGGGAACTATGGCTACACCTTC.

CDR3 coding DNA: TGCAGCGTATCGGGACAGCCCAACACCATATATTTT. Protein: CSVSGQPNTIYF. The chain recombines TRBV29-1 with TRBJ1-3; 7 bases are shared with TRBD1. This CDR3 contains 12 residues. After removal of 6 bases from V and 7 bases from J, the junction contained 6 bases not matched to a gene. Germline V gene sequence: CDR1 SQVTM, CDR2 ANQGSEA.

The chain has TRBV29-1 and TRBJ1-2; TRBD1 is a possible D gene (5 bases). Germline V gene lookup returns CDR1 SQVTM and CDR2 ANQGSEA. This CDR3 has 10 amino acids. CDR3 residues: CSSGIYGYTF. CDR3 DNA: TGCAGTTCAGGGATCTATGGCTACACCTTC.

Ten or more counts support this clonotype. The chain has TRBV29-1 and TRBJ1-3; TRBD1 might be the D (5 bases). The length of the CDR3 is 16 residues. V shed 5 bases and J shed 4 bases, with 21 bases lying between them. Per the germline V gene, CDR1 is SQVTM and CDR2 is ANQGSEA. This CDR3 reads CSVQSWDREGGNTIYF. DNA of the CDR3: TGCAGCGTTCAATCATGGGACCGCGAGGGCGGAAACACCATATATTTT.

The chain has TRBV29-1 and TRBJ2-5; 10 bases are shared with TRBD2. In germline, CDR1 is SQVTM, CDR2 ANQGSEA. The CDR3 sequence is 13 residues long. CDR3 residues: CSAVGLAVETQYF. The CDR3, as DNA: TGCAGTGCTGTAGGACTAGCGGTAGAGACCCAGTACTTC.

The chain recombines TRBV20-1 with TRBJ1-1; D remains unclear. This CDR3 is 13 amino acids long. Deletions cut 1 base from V and 3 bases from J, with 9 bases between. Germline CDR1 and CDR2: DFQATT and SNEGSKA (reference sequence). DNA for the CDR3: TGCAGTGCTAGAGTTGAGGTGGACACTGAAGCTTTCTTT. Residues: CSARVEVDTEAFF.

In this sample, this clonotype turned up a few times. The chain recombines TRBV24-1 with TRBJ2-7, with a possible D match to TRBD1 (6 bases). This CDR3 is 13 amino acids long. V gave up 2 bases and J gave up 6 bases, with 10 bases separating them. From germline, CDR1 is KGHDR and CDR2 SFDVKD. The DNA of the CDR3 is TGTGCCACCAGTGATTCTACACAGGGCGAGCAGTACTTC. The encoded protein is CATSDSTQGEQYF.

This clonotype was counted between two and nine times. The chain couples TRBV12-3 or TRBV12-4 to TRBJ1-1, with 8 bases that match TRBD1. Losses at the gene ends were 6 bases for V and 13 bases for J; bases not matched to a gene: 19. This CDR3 region has 15 residues. CDR3 sequence: CASSQDLGQGRLVFF. In nucleotides, the CDR3 is TGTGCCAGCAGCCAAGACCTTGGACAGGGACGTTTGGTTTTCTTT.

A few counts support this clonotype. The J gene is TRBJ1-5, the V gene TRBV6-5; possibly TRBD1 for D (6 bases). CDR3 length equals 14 residues. The germline gives CDR1 MNHEY, CDR2 SVGAGI. V dropped 6 bases and J dropped 5 bases, with 14 bases sitting between them. This chain's CDR3 is CASRTTGGDQPQHF. DNA for the CDR3: TGTGCCAGCAGAACGACAGGTGGGGATCAGCCCCAGCATTTT.